These T cell receptor beta chains were read from a single sample in a study of shared clonotypes between healthy human individuals. This table comes from immunoSEQ multiplex PCR, and its TCRdb copy is limited to in-frame clones, with some not included. The sample yields 1,500,000 or so clones, around 98.5% seen once. The sample consisted of naive CD4+ T cells sorted from blood. All receptors derive from a man aged 25 to 40 in good health. CDR3s leave out the opening cysteine and the closing phenylalanine or tryptophan. Fields, in order: CDR3 length, J gene, V gene, CDR3 protein.

>14|TRBJ2-1|TRBV18
ASSPLSTSGYNEQF
>15|TRBJ2-1|TRBV10-1
ASSPSTGTGGYNEQF
>15|TRBJ2-1|TRBV15
ATSRPVFDRGNNEQF
>13|TRBJ2-7|TRBV7-2
ASSLASGRAGEQY
>12|TRBJ2-1|TRBV29-1
SVGRLAGGNEQF
>13|TRBJ2-7|TRBV5-1
ASSTGLAASYEQY
>16|TRBJ2-4|TRBV15
ATSPGNRGPLAKNIQY
>9|TRBJ2-2|TRBV14
ASSHSGELF
>13|TRBJ2-7|TRBV7-8
ASSYTHRETYEQY
>15|TRBJ1-1|TRBV7-9
ASSLALSRGGGTEAF
>15|TRBJ2-1|TRBV11-1
ASSLGLAGGFYNEQF
>10|TRBJ2-7|TRBV28
ATLRATYEQY
>13|TRBJ2-7|TRBV15
ATSRVGQATYEQY
>16|TRBJ2-1|TRBV5-1
ASSWGVSGSGSYNEQF
>10|TRBJ1-5|TRBV15
ATSRANQPQH
>12|TRBJ2-5|TRBV9
ASSSGQGQETQY